The text below deals with one T cell receptor (beta chain). Its antigen is unidentified. This sample was included in a study of cytomegalovirus exposure and HLA in healthy donors. Whole-study findings and limits: Compared with the roughly 700-donor mean, an Asian-associated ancestry cluster reportedly had fewer N-insertions, according to a later analysis.

Germline lookup yields CDR1 SNHLY and CDR2 FYNNEI. The germline V and J ends were trimmed by 4 bases and 1 base, with 7 bases remaining between them. This CDR3 region has 13 residues. The PCR contained 60 Vbeta and 13 Jbeta primers. Method: immunoSEQ multiplex PCR; TCRdb's copy keeps in-frame clones and lacks some. The table lists almost 200,000 clones, 79% of them singletons. This rearrangement joins TRBV2 to TRBJ1-1, with TRBD1 as a possible D gene (5 bases). The TCR originated in a male donor in good health and CMV-seropositive. Sequencing used PBMCs. CDR3 region: CASSVGENTEAFF. CDR3 DNA sequence: TGTGCCAGCAGTGTAGGGGAGAACACTGAAGCTTTCTTT.